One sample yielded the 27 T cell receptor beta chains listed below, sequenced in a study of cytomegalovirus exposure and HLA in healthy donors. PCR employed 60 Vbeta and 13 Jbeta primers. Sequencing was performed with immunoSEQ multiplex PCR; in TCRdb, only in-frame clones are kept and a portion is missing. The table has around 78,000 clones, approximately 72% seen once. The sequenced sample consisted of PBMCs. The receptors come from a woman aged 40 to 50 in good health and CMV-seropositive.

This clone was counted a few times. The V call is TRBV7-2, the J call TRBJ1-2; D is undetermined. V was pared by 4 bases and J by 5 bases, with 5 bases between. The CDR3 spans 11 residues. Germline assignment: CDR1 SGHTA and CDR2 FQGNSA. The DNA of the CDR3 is TGTGCCAGCAGCTCCCTGTATGGCTACACCTTC. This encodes CASSSLYGYTF.

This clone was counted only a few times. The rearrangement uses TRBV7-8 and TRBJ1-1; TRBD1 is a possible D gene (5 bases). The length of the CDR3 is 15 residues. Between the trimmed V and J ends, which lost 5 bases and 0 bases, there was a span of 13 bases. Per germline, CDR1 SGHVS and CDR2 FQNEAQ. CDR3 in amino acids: CASSDSGGMNTEAFF. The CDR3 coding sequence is TGTGCCAGCAGCGATTCCGGGGGGATGAACACTGAAGCTTTCTTT.

The CDR3 loop is CASSVTGGNTEAFF. The CDR3 DNA reads TGTGCCAGCAGCGTAACAGGTGGGAACACTGAAGCTTTCTTT. The V call is TRBV9, the J call TRBJ1-1; the D gene is possibly TRBD1 (5 bases). There are 14 residues in the CDR3. CDR1 and CDR2 (germline): SGDLS, YYNGEE. Trimming shortened V by 1 base and J by 1 base, and 8 bases separated the two germline ends.

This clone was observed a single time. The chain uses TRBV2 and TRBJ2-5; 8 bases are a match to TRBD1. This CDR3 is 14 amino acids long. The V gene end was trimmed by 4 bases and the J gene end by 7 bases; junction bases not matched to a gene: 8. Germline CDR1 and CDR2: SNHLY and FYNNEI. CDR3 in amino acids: CASSGTGGTRTQYF. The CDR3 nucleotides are TGTGCCAGCAGTGGTACAGGGGGGACCAGGACCCAGTACTTC.

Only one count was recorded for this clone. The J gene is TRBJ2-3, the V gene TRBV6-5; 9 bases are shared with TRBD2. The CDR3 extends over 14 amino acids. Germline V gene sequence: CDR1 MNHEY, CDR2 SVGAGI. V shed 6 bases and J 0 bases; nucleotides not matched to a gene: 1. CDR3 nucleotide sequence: TGTGCCAGCAGCGCGGGGGGGAGCACAGATACGCAGTATTTT. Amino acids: CASSAGGSTDTQYF.

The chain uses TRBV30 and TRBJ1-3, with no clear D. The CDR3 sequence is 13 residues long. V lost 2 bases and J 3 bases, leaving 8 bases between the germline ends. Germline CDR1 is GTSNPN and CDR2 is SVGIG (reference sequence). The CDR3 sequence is CAWSTGIGNTIYF. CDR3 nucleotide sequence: TGTGCCTGGAGTACCGGGATTGGAAACACCATATATTTT. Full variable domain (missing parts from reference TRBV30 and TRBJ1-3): SQTIHQWPATLVQPVGSPLSLECTVEGTSNPNLYWYRQAAGRGLQLLFYSVGIGQISSEVPQNLSASRPQDRQFILSSKKLLLSDSGFYLCAWSTGIGNTIYFGEGSWLTVV.

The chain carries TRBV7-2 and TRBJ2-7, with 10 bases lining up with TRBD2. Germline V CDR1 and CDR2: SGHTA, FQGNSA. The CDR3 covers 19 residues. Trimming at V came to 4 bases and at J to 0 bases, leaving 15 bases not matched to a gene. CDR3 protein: CASSSGWGRTSGTSYEQYF. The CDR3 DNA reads TGTGCCAGCAGCTCTGGCTGGGGGCGAACTAGCGGGACCTCCTACGAGCAGTACTTC.

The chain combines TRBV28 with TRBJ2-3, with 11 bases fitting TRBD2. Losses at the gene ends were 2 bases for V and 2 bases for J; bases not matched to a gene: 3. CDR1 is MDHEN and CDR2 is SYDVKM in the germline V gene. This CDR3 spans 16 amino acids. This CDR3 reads CASSLTSGGVTDTQYF. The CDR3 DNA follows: TGTGCCAGCAGTTTAACTAGCGGGGGAGTCACAGATACGCAGTATTTT. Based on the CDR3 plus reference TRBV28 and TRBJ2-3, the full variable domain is DVKVTQSSRYLVKRTGEKVFLECVQDMDHENMFWYRQDPGLGLRLIYFSYDVKMKEKGDIPEGYSVSREKKERFSLILESASTNQTSMYLCASSLTSGGVTDTQYFGPGTRLTVL.

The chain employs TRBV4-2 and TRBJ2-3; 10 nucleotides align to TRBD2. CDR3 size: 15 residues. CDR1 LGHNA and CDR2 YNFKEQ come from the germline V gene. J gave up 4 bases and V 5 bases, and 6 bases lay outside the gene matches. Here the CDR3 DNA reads TGTGCCAGCAGCTTTGTTAGCGGGGGGCCAGATACGCAGTATTTT. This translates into CASSFVSGGPDTQYF.

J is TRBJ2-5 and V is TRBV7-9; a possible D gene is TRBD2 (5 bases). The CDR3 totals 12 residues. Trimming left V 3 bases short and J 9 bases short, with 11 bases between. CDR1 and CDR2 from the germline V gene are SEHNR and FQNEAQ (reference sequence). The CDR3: CASSFDNGAQYF. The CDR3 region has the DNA TGTGCCAGCAGCTTTGACAACGGGGCCCAGTACTTC.

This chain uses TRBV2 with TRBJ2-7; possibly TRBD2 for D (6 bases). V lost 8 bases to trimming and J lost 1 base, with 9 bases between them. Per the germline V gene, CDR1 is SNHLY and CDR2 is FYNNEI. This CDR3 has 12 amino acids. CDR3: CASRRESYEQYF. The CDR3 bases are TGTGCCAGCCGACGGGAGTCCTACGAGCAGTACTTC.

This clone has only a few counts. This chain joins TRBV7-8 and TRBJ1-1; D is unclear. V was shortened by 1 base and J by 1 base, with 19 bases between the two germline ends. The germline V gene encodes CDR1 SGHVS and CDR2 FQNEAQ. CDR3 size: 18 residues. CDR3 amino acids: CASSLDGLSVIKNTEAFF. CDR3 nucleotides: TGTGCCAGCAGCTTAGACGGTTTATCCGTCATCAAGAACACTGAAGCTTTCTTT.

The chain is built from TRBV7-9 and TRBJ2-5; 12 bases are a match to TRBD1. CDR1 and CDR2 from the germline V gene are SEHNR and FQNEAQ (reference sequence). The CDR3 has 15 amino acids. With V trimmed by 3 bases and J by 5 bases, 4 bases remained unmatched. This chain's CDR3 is CASSLGQGASETQYF. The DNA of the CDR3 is TGTGCCAGCAGCTTGGGACAGGGGGCTTCGGAGACCCAGTACTTC. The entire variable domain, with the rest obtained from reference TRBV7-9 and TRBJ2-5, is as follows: DTGVSQNPRHKITKRGQNVTFRCDPISEHNRLYWYRQTLGQGPEFLTYFQNEAQLEKSRLLSDRFSAERPKGSFSTLEIQRTEQGDSAMYLCASSLGQGASETQYFGPGTRLLVL.

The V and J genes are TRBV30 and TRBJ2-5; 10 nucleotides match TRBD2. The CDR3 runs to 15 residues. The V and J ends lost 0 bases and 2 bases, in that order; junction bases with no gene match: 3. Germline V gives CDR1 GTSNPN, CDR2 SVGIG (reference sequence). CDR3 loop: CAWSVAGGTQETQYF. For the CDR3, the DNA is TGTGCCTGGAGTGTAGCGGGGGGGACACAAGAGACCCAGTACTTC.

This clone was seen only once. CDR3 protein: CASRVTGGTEAFF. CDR3 bases: TGTGCCAGTAGGGTCACAGGGGGCACTGAAGCTTTCTTT. V is TRBV19 and J is TRBJ1-1, with TRBD1 matching over 8 bases. CDR1 is LNHDA and CDR2 is SQIVND in the germline V gene (reference sequence). V lost 6 bases, J lost 4 bases, and 4 bases stayed unmatched. This CDR3 has 13 residues.

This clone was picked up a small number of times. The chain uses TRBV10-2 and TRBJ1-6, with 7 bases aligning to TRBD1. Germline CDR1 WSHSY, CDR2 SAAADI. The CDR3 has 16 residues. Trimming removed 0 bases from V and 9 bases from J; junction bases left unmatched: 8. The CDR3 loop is CASSESGQTRFSPLHF. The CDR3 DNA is TGCGCCAGCAGTGAGTCGGGACAGACTAGATTTTCACCCCTCCACTTT.

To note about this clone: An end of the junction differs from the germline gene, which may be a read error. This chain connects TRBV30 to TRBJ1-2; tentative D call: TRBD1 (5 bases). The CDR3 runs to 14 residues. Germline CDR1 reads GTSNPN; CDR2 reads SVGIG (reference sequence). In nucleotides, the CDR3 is TGTGCCTGGAGTGGTTTCCCTGACAGTTATGGCTACCCCTTC. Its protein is CAWSGFPDSYGYPF.

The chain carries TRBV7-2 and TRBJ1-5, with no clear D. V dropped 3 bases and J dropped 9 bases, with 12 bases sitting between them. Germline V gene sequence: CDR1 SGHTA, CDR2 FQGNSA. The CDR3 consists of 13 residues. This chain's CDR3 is CASSFQSLRPQHF. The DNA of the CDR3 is TGTGCCAGCAGCTTCCAGTCTCTTCGGCCCCAGCATTTT.

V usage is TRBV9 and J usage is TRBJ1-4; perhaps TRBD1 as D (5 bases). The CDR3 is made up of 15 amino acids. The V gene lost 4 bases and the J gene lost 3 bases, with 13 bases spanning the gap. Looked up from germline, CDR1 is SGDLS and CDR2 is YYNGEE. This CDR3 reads CASSPRGAANEKLFF. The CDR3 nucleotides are TGTGCCAGCAGCCCTCGTGGGGCGGCTAATGAAAAACTGTTTTTT.

CDR3 protein: CASSEYRATGGEQYF. The CDR3 DNA sequence: TGTGCCAGCAGTGAATATAGGGCGACAGGGGGCGAGCAGTACTTC. This rearrangement joins TRBV6-1 to TRBJ2-7, with 9 bases aligning to TRBD1. The CDR3 is 15 residues long. Germline-derived CDR1 and CDR2 are MNHNS and SASEGT. V shed 2 bases, J shed 6 bases, and the junction held 8 bases outside the gene matches.

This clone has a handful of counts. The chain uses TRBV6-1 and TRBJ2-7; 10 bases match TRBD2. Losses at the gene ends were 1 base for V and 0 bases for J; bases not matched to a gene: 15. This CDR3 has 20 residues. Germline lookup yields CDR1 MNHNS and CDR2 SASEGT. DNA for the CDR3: TGTGCCAGCAGTGAAGGTAAGGTAGCGGGGGGTAACGAATACTCCTACGAGCAGTACTTC. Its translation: CASSEGKVAGGNEYSYEQYF.

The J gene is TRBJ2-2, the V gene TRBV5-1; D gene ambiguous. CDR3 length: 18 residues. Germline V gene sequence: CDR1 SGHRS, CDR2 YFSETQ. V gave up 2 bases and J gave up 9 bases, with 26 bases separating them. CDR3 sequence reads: CASSFSLGLSRGDRELFF. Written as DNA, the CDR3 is TGCGCCAGCAGCTTCTCCCTAGGCCTCTCTCGAGGCGATAGGGAGCTGTTTTTT.

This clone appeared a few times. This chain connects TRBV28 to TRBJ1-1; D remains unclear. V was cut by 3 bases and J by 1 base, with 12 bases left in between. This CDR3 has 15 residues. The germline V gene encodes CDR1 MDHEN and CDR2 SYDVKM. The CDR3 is CASSLTNLQNTEAFF. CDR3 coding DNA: TGTGCCAGCAGTTTGACTAACCTCCAGAACACTGAAGCTTTCTTT.

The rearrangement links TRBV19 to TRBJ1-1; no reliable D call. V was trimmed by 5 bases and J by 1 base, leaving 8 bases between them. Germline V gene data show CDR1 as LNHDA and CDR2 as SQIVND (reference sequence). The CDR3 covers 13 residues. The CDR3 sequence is CASSGRWNTEAFF. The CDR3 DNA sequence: TGTGCCAGTAGTGGGAGGTGGAACACTGAAGCTTTCTTT.

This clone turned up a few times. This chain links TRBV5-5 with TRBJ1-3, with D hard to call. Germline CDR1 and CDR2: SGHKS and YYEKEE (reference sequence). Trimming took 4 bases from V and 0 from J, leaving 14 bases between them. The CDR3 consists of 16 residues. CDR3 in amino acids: CASSPGRTYSGNTIYF. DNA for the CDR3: TGTGCCAGCAGCCCCGGGAGGACCTACTCTGGAAACACCATATATTTT.

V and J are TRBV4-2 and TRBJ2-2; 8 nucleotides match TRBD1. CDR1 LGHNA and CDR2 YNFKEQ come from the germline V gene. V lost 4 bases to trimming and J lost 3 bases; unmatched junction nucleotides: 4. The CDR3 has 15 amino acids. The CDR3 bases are TGTGCCAGCAGCCGGTCGGACAGGGACACCGGGGAGCTGTTTTTT. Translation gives CASSRSDRDTGELFF.

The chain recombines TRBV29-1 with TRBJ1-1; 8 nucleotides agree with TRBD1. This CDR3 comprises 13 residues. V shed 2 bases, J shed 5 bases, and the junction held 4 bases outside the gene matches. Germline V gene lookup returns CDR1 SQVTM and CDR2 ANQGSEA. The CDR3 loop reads CSVERQGLTEAFF. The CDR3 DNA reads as TGCAGCGTTGAACGACAGGGGCTAACTGAAGCTTTCTTT.